Listed below are T cell receptor beta chains from one sample, sequenced in a study of beta chain features in type 1 diabetes. TCRdb's copy holds only in-frame clones and misses some; the assay was immunoSEQ multiplex PCR. Of a few hundred thousand clones detected, about 20% appear once; the ten largest clones hold under 0.055%. Sequencing input: naive CD4+ T cells from blood. The origin of the receptors is a woman aged 18-35 years in good health. Each CDR3 is given with its conserved first and last residue. D genes are given only for firm matches. Expanded clones get a size class; other rows say once, few or many, or leave the size out.

d_call: NA; v_call: TRBV4-1; clone_size: NA; j_call: TRBJ2-1; cdr3_aa: CASSPRLGTKQFF; cdr3_nt: TGCGCCAGCAGCCCTCGGCTGGGCACCAAGCAGTTCTTC
d_call: NA; v_call: TRBV6-1; clone_size: NA; j_call: TRBJ2-3; cdr3_aa: CASSPRAPRGDTQYF; cdr3_nt: TGTGCCAGCAGTCCAAGAGCCCCCCGGGGAGATACGCAGTATTTT
d_call: NA; v_call: TRBV30; clone_size: NA; j_call: TRBJ2-7; cdr3_aa: CAWNREPYEQYF; cdr3_nt: TGTGCCTGGAACAGGGAACCCTACGAGCAGTACTTC
d_call: NA; v_call: TRBV30; clone_size: NA; j_call: TRBJ2-7; cdr3_aa: CAWDRGGSYEQYF; cdr3_nt: TGTGCCTGGGATCGTGGAGGGTCCTACGAGCAGTACTTC
d_call: NA; v_call: TRBV29-1; clone_size: few; j_call: TRBJ1-2; cdr3_aa: CSVDGGASDGYTF; cdr3_nt: TGCAGCGTTGACGGGGGGGCGTCGGATGGCTACACCTTC
d_call: TRBD1; v_call: TRBV5-1; clone_size: NA; j_call: TRBJ1-1; cdr3_aa: CASREGAMNTEAFF; cdr3_nt: TGCGCCAGCAGGGAGGGGGCGATGAACACTGAAGCTTTCTTT
d_call: TRBD1; v_call: TRBV4-3; clone_size: NA; j_call: TRBJ1-6; cdr3_aa: CASSQETGQGVSPLHF; cdr3_nt: TGCGCCAGCAGCCAGGAAACGGGACAGGGGGTTTCACCCCTCCACTTT
d_call: TRBD1; v_call: TRBV4-1; clone_size: few; j_call: TRBJ1-1; cdr3_aa: CASSQGGTGGNTEAFF; cdr3_nt: TGCGCCAGCAGCCAAGGCGGGACAGGGGGTAACACTGAAGCTTTCTTT
d_call: NA; v_call: TRBV2; clone_size: few; j_call: TRBJ2-1; cdr3_aa: CASSERPLNEQFF; cdr3_nt: TGTGCCAGCAGTGAGAGGCCCCTCAATGAGCAGTTCTTC
d_call: TRBD1; v_call: TRBV30; clone_size: few; j_call: TRBJ1-2; cdr3_aa: CAWSVQGQHGNTF; cdr3_nt: TGTGCCTGGAGTGTACAGGGACAGCACGGTAACACCTTC
d_call: TRBD1; v_call: TRBV28; clone_size: NA; j_call: TRBJ2-7; cdr3_aa: CASSLGGQGAAEEYF; cdr3_nt: TGTGCCAGCAGTTTAGGGGGACAGGGCGCTGCCGAGGAGTACTTC
d_call: NA; v_call: TRBV30; clone_size: NA; j_call: TRBJ1-1; cdr3_aa: CAPTSPREGEAFF; cdr3_nt: TGTGCCCCGACCAGCCCCCGGGAAGGTGAAGCTTTCTTT
d_call: NA; v_call: TRBV13; clone_size: NA; j_call: TRBJ2-1; cdr3_aa: CASSLRGNRAVTYNEQFF; cdr3_nt: TGTGCCAGCAGCTTAAGGGGTAATAGGGCCGTCACCTACAATGAGCAGTTCTTC
d_call: NA; v_call: TRBV7-8; clone_size: NA; j_call: TRBJ1-5; cdr3_aa: CASSLARRDQPQHF; cdr3_nt: TGTGCCAGCAGCTTAGCGAGGAGGGATCAGCCCCAGCATTTT
d_call: NA; v_call: TRBV7-2; clone_size: NA; j_call: TRBJ2-7; cdr3_aa: CASSGGGISYEQYF; cdr3_nt: TGTGCCAGCAGCGGCGGAGGAATATCCTACGAGCAGTACTTC
d_call: TRBD1; v_call: TRBV4-3; clone_size: NA; j_call: TRBJ2-7; cdr3_aa: CASSVDRGPYEQYF; cdr3_nt: TGCGCCAGCAGCGTAGACAGGGGCCCCTACGAGCAGTACTTC
d_call: TRBD2; v_call: TRBV2; clone_size: NA; j_call: TRBJ2-1; cdr3_aa: CAGTPGGLYNEQFF; cdr3_nt: TGTGCCGGGACTCCGGGGGGGCTATACAATGAGCAGTTCTTC
d_call: TRBD2; v_call: TRBV7-9; clone_size: once; j_call: TRBJ2-1; cdr3_aa: CASSRNLAGYSYNEQFF; cdr3_nt: TGTGCCAGCAGCCGTAATCTAGCGGGCTACTCCTACAATGAGCAGTTCTTC
d_call: NA; v_call: TRBV7-7; clone_size: NA; j_call: TRBJ1-1; cdr3_aa: CASSLARPPRSGTEAFF; cdr3_nt: TGTGCTAGCAGCTTAGCGAGGCCTCCGCGGAGTGGCACTGAAGCTTTCTTT
d_call: NA; v_call: TRBV19; clone_size: NA; j_call: TRBJ2-1; cdr3_aa: CASSIDRSSNEQFF; cdr3_nt: TGTGCCAGTAGTATAGATCGGTCTAGCAATGAGCAGTTCTTC
d_call: TRBD1; v_call: TRBV5-1; clone_size: few; j_call: TRBJ1-2; cdr3_aa: CASSHDRGSGYTF; cdr3_nt: TGCGCCAGCAGCCACGACAGGGGGAGCGGCTACACCTTC
d_call: TRBD2; v_call: TRBV9; clone_size: NA; j_call: TRBJ2-1; cdr3_aa: CASSRSGGAYNEQFF; cdr3_nt: TGTGCCAGCAGTCGTAGCGGGGGGGCCTACAATGAGCAGTTCTTC
d_call: NA; v_call: TRBV6-5; clone_size: few; j_call: TRBJ1-1; cdr3_aa: CASRPSRGGEAFF; cdr3_nt: TGTGCCAGCAGACCCAGCAGGGGTGGTGAAGCTTTCTTT
d_call: NA; v_call: TRBV20-1; clone_size: few; j_call: TRBJ1-2; cdr3_aa: CSASYGYTF; cdr3_nt: TGCAGTGCGAGCTATGGCTACACCTTC
d_call: TRBD1; v_call: TRBV7-9; clone_size: NA; j_call: TRBJ1-2; cdr3_aa: CASSPPGGGYTF; cdr3_nt: TGTGCCAGCAGCCCTCCAGGGGGTGGCTACACCTTC
d_call: NA; v_call: TRBV12-2; clone_size: few; j_call: TRBJ2-5; cdr3_aa: CASRFLILFQETQYF; cdr3_nt: TGTGCAAGTCGCTTCCTCATACTCTTCCAAGAGACCCAGTACTTC
d_call: NA; v_call: TRBV9; clone_size: NA; j_call: TRBJ2-5; cdr3_aa: CASSLQETQYF; cdr3_nt: TGTGCCAGCAGCCTTCAAGAGACCCAGTACTTC
d_call: TRBD1; v_call: TRBV13; clone_size: NA; j_call: TRBJ2-7; cdr3_aa: CASSLRDRANEQYF; cdr3_nt: TGTGCCAGCAGCTTAAGGGACAGGGCCAACGAGCAGTACTTC